A selection of T cell receptor beta chains follows, all from one sample in a study of T cells expressing NK-cell markers. Reanalyzing the 5' RACE reads, TCRdb keeps one entry per CDR3 protein, without DNA. The sample is made up of 440,000 or so distinct CDR3 sequences, and the top ten hold 6% to 8% of it. Sequencing was done on a sample of blood T cells: a sorted CD56 or NKG2C T cell subset, CD4+ or CD8+ T cells, or bulk PBMC T cells (not recorded which). These receptors all come from a woman aged 18 to 75 in good health. Both conserved end residues are part of each CDR3.

V gene,J gene,CDR3 protein
TRBV6-5,TRBJ1-5,CASSYSTGGRWPQHF
TRBV7-2,TRBJ1-1,CASSLQGWTTEAFF
TRBV15,TRBJ2-7,CATSREAGGPYEQYF
TRBV20-1,TRBJ2-1,CSARGQGRNEQFF
TRBV7-2,TRBJ2-4,CASSLAYLEGEVAKNIQYF
TRBV27,TRBJ2-3,CASALVSPDTQYF
TRBV20-1,TRBJ2-3,CSASPSGAVTDTQYF
TRBV12-3/TRBV12-4,TRBJ2-6,CASSPSGGGANVLTF
TRBV9,TRBJ1-1,CASSVGLSNTEAFF
TRBV27,TRBJ2-4,CASRTGLAKNIQYF
TRBV5-4,TRBJ2-1,CASSSGLAGYQFF
TRBV12-3/TRBV12-4,TRBJ1-5,CASSPGSSQHF
TRBV5-4,TRBJ2-3,CASSLVGSRNTDTQYF
TRBV6-1,TRBJ2-1,CASSVVGGYNEQFF
TRBV20-1,TRBJ2-3,CSARSGSTDTQYF
TRBV14,TRBJ1-4,CASSQDGGTNEKLFF
TRBV4-3,TRBJ2-1,CASSQDSVAGGPTAYNEQFF
TRBV12-3/TRBV12-4,TRBJ1-1,CASSLQGSDTEAFF
TRBV6-2/TRBV6-3,TRBJ2-1,CASSTPGQGRVNEQFF
TRBV7-2,TRBJ2-7,CASTSPDYEQYF
TRBV7-9,TRBJ2-1,CASSPRGMVGDEQFF
TRBV6-1,TRBJ1-5,CASSREYQPQHF
TRBV7-6,TRBJ2-2,CASRAWDDGELFF
TRBV7-3,TRBJ1-5,CASSSCRDITQPQHF
TRBV12-3/TRBV12-4,TRBJ2-1,CASSHQARGGFF
TRBV9,TRBJ2-1,CASSVATGRYNEQFF
TRBV4-3,TRBJ2-2,CASSQDVGGNTGELFF
TRBV20-1,TRBJ1-4,CSAGEDPDRGFEKLFF
TRBV5-5,TRBJ2-7,CASSFIREMDEQYF
TRBV5-6,TRBJ1-5,CASSLATRRRGHQPQHF
TRBV12-3/TRBV12-4,TRBJ1-2,CASRDRGWYGYTF
TRBV4-3,TRBJ2-7,CASSRDSQGSYEQYF